This T cell receptor beta chain was recorded in a study of T cells in Graves' hyperthyroidism and ophthalmopathy. The wider study: Specimen type is peripheral blood, collected at initial diagnosis prior to any treatment.

The source material, RNA transcripts, was used to amplify TCR beta CDR3 regions. TCR CDR3 underwent first-round RT-PCR with the HTBI primer set. TCRdb redid the calling of the multiplex PCR reads with MiXCR, one entry per CDR3 protein. The sample includes roughly 560,000 distinct CDR3 sequences, roughly 15% of them seen just once. Overall study results and limits: Blood also contained most expanded thyroid clonotypes above 0.001.

The sample holds many counts of this clonotype. Its target is not known. The receptor was isolated from a woman aged 40 to 50 with Graves' ophthalmopathy. What was sequenced was blood.

The CDR3 reads CASRKTGSGELFF. CDR3 coding DNA: TGTGCCAGCAGAAAGACAGGGTCCGGGGAGCTGTTTTTT. The chain is built from TRBV27 and TRBJ2-2; the match to TRBD1 covers 7 bases. CDR3 size: 13 residues. CDR1 MNHEY and CDR2 SMNVEV come from the germline V gene (reference sequence). V gave up 6 bases and J gave up 6 bases; unmatched junction bases: 4.